This T cell receptor beta chain derives from a study of glioma-infiltrating T cells. This clonotype has at least ten counts. Using RNA template, CDR3s of TCR alpha and beta were amplified with iRepertoire arm-PCR. TCRdb re-derived calls from the multiplex PCR reads in MiXCR, one entry per CDR3 protein. The table has approximately 130,000 distinct CDR3 sequences, 20% to 25% seen once. Sequencing was performed on glioma tissue, nonneoplastic brain tissue, or PBMCs (not recorded which). The clonotype was recovered from a human donor with low-grade glioma or glioblastoma, undergoing nonglioma brain surgery, or in good health (not recorded which).

The CDR3 protein is CASSLESSVETQYF. The CDR3 nucleotides read TGTGCCAGCAGCTTAGAGTCCAGCGTGGAGACCCAGTACTTC. The rearrangement links TRBV7-2 to TRBJ2-5, with D hard to call. The V gene lost 1 base and the J gene lost 5 bases, with 11 bases spanning the gap. In germline, CDR1 is SGHTA, CDR2 FQGNSA. This CDR3 is 14 amino acids long.